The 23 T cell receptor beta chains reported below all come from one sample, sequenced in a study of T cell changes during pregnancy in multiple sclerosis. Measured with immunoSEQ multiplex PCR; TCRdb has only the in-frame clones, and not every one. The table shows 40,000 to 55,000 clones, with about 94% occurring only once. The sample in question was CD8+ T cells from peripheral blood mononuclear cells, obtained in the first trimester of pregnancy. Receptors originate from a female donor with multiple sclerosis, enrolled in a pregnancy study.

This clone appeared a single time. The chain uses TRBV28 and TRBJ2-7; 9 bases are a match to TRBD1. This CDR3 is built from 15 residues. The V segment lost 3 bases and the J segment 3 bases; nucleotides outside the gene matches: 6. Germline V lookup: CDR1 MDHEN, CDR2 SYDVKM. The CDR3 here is CASSLIQGAHYEQYF. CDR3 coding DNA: TGTGCCAGCAGTTTGATACAGGGGGCCCACTACGAGCAGTACTTC.

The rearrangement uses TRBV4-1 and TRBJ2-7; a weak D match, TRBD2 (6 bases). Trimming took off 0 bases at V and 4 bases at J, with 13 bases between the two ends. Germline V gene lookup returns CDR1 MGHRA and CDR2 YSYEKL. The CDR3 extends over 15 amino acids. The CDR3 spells CASSQDLGTPYEQYF. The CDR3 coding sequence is TGCGCCAGCAGCCAAGATCTCGGGACTCCTTACGAGCAGTACTTC.

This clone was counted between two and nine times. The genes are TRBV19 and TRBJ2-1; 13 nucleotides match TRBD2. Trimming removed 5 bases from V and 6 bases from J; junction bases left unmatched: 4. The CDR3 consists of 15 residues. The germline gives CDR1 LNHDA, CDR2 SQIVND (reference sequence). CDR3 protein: CASSSGTSGANEQFF. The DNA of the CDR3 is TGTGCCAGTAGTTCCGGGACTAGCGGGGCCAATGAGCAGTTCTTC.

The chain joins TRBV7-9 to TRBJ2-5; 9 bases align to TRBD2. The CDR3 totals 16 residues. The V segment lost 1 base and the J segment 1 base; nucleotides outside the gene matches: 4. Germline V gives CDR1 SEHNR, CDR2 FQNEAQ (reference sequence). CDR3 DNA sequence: TGTGCCAGCAGCTTAGAAGGCGGGGGGGCCCAAGAGACCCAGTACTTC. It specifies CASSLEGGGAQETQYF.

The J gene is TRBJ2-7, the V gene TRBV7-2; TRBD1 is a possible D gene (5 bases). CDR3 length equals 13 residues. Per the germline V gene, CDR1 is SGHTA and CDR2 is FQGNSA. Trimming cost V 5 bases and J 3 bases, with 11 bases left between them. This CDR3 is CASSPQGIYEQYF. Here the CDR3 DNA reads TGTGCCAGCAGCCCCCAGGGAATCTACGAGCAGTACTTC.

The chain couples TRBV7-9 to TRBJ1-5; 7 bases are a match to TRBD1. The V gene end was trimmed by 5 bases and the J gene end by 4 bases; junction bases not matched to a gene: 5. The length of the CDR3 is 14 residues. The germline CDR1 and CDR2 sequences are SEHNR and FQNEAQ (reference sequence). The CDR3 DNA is TGTGCCAGCAGCCCGACAGGGTTAAATCAGCCCCAGCATTTT. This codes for CASSPTGLNQPQHF.

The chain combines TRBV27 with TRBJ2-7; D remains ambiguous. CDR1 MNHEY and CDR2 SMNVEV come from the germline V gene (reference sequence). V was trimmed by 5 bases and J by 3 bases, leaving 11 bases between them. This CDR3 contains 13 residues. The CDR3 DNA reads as TGTGCCAGCAGTCCCCTTATCTTCTACGAGCAGTACTTC. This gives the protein CASSPLIFYEQYF.

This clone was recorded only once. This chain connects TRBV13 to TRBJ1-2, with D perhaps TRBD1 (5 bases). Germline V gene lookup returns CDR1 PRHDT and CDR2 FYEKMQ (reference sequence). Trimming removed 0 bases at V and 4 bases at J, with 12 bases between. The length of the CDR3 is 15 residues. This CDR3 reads CASSLGLSGLYGYTF. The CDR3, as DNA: TGTGCCAGCAGCTTAGGCTTGTCAGGGCTCTATGGCTACACCTTC.

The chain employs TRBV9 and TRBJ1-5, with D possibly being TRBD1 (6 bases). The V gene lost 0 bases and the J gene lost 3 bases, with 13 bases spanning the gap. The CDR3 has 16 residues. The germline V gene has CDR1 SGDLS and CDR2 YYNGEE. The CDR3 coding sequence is TGTGCCAGCAGCGTAGTAGGGGGATTTGACAATCAGCCCCAGCATTTT. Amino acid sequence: CASSVVGGFDNQPQHF.

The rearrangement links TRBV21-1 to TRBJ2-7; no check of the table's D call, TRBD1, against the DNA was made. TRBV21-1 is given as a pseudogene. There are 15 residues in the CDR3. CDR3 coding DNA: TGTGCCAGCAGCGACGCGACAGGCACCCTACGAGCGCAGTACTTC. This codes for CASSDATGTLRAQYF.

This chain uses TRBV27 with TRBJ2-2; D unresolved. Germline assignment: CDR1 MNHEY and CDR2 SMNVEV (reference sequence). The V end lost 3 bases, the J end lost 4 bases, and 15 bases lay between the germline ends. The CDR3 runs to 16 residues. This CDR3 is CASSFNSAARTGELFF. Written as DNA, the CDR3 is TGTGCCAGCAGTTTTAACTCTGCGGCCCGCACCGGGGAGCTGTTTTTT.

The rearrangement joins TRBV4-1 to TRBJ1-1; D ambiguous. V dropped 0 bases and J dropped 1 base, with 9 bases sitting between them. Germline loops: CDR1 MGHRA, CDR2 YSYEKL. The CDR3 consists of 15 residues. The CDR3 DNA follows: TGCGCCAGCAGCCAAGATCTCCGGTGGAACACTGAAGCTTTCTTT. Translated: CASSQDLRWNTEAFF.

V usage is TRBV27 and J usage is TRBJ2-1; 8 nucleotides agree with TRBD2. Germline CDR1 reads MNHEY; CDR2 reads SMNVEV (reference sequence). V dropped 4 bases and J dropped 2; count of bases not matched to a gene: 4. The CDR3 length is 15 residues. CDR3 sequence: CASSSSGGPYNEQFF. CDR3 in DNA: TGTGCCAGCAGTTCCAGCGGGGGCCCCTACAATGAGCAGTTCTTC.

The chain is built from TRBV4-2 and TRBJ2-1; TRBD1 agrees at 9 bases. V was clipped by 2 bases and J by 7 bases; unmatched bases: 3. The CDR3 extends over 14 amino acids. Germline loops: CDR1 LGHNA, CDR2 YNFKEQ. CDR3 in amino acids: CASSQPGQGNEQFF. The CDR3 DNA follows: TGTGCCAGCAGCCAACCGGGACAGGGAAATGAGCAGTTCTTC.

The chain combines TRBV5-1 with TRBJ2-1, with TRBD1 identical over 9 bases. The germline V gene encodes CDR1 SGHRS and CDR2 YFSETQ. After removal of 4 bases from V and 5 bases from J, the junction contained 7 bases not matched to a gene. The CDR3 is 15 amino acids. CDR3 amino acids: CASSIGTGWDNEQFF. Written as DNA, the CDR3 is TGCGCCAGCAGCATTGGGACAGGGTGGGACAATGAGCAGTTCTTC. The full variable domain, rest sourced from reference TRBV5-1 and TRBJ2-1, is KAGVTQTPRYLIKTRGQQVTLSCSPISGHRSVSWYQQTPGQGLQFLFEYFSETQRNKGNFPGRFSGRQFSNSRSEMNVSTLELGDSALYLCASSIGTGWDNEQFFGPGTRLTVL.

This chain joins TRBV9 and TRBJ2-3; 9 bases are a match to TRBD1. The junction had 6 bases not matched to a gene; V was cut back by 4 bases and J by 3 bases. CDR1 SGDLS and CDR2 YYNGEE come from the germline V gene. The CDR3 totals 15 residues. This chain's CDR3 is CASSQRDRVTDTQYF. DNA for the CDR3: TGTGCCAGCAGCCAACGGGACAGGGTAACAGATACGCAGTATTTT.

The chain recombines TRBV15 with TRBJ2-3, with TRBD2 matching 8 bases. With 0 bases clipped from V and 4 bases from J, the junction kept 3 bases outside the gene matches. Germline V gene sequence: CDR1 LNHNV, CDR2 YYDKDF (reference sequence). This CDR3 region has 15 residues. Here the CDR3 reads CATSRDRTSPDTQYF. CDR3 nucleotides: TGTGCCACCAGCAGAGACCGGACTAGCCCAGATACGCAGTATTTT.

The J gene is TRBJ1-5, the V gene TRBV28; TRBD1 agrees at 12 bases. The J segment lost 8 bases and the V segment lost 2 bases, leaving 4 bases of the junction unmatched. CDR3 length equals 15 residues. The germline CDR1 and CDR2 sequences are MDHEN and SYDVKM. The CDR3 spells CASSLGDRGRKPQHF. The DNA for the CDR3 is TGTGCCAGCAGTTTAGGGGACAGGGGGCGGAAGCCCCAGCATTTT.

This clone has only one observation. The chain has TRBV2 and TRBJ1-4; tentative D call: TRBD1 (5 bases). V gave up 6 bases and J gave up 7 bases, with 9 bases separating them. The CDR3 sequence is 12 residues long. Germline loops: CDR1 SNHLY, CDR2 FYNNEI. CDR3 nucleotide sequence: TGTGCCAGCAGGGGGCGCGTTGAAAAACTGTTTTTT. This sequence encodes CASRGRVEKLFF. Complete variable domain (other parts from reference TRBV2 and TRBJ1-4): EPEVTQTPSHQVTQMGQEVILRCVPISNHLYFYWYRQILGQKVEFLVSFYNNEISEKSEIFDDQFSVERPDGSNFTLKIRSTKLEDSAMYFCASRGRVEKLFFGSGTQLSVL.

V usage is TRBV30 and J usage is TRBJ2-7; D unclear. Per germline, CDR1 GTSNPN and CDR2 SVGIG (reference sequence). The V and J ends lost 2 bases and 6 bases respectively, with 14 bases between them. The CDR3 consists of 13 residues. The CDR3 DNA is TGTGCCTGGAGTTTGGCCATTTTTTCCGAGCAGTACTTC. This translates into CAWSLAIFSEQYF.

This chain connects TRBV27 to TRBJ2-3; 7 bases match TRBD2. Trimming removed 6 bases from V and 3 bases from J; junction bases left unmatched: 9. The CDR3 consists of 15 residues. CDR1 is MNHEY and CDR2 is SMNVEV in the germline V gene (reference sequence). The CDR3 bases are TGTGCCAGCAGGCGCCTTGGCGGGAGAACAGATACGCAGTATTTT. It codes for CASRRLGGRTDTQYF.

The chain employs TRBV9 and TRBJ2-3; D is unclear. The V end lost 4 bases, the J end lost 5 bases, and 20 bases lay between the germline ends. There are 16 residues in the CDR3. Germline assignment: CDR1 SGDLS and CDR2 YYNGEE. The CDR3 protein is CASSSPRSSTGDTQYF. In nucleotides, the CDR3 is TGTGCCAGCAGCTCGCCCCGTAGTTCCACGGGAGATACGCAGTATTTT.

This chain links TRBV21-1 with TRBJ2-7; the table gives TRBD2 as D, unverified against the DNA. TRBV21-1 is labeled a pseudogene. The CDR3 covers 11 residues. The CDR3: CARSRGREQYF. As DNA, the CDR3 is TGTGCCAGATCCAGAGGGCGGGAGCAGTACTTC.